Shown below are 26 T cell receptor beta chains from a single sample sequenced in a study of neurological immune-mediated disorders. TCRdb ran MiXCR on the 5' RACE reads and lists one entry per CDR3 protein. The data show roughly 100,000 distinct CDR3 sequences, with roughly 3.5% seen just once and 6% held by the top ten. The source material was PBMCs. Every receptor here comes from a young woman with multiple sclerosis.

Many counts were recorded for this clonotype. This chain links TRBV20-1 with TRBJ2-1, with TRBD2 identical over 10 bases. The V gene end was trimmed by 0 bases and the J gene end by 7 bases; junction bases not matched to a gene: 6. The CDR3 is 15 amino acids. The germline gives CDR1 DFQATT, CDR2 SNEGSKA (reference sequence). CDR3 nucleotide sequence: TGCAGTGCTAGAGATATAGCGGGAGGTTGGAATGAGCAGTTCTTC. Its translation: CSARDIAGGWNEQFF.

This clonotype was seen many times. This chain uses TRBV5-5 with TRBJ2-7; D not resolved. CDR1 SGHKS and CDR2 YYEKEE come from the germline V gene (reference sequence). Trimming cost V 5 bases and J 0 bases, with 18 bases left between them. The length of the CDR3 is 16 residues. The CDR3 DNA follows: TGTGCCAGCAGGAGAATCGGGCCGGCCAGCTCCTACGAGCAGTACTTC. Protein sequence: CASRRIGPASSYEQYF.

This clonotype showed up many times. This CDR3 reads CASGGIHGYTF. CDR3 DNA: TGTGCCAGCGGAGGGATTCATGGCTACACCTTC. The V gene is TRBV9, the J gene TRBJ1-2; D is unclear. The CDR3 covers 11 residues. The V gene lost 7 bases and the J gene lost 6 bases, with 10 bases spanning the gap. In germline, CDR1 is SGDLS, CDR2 YYNGEE.

This clonotype was detected many times. The rearrangement uses TRBV5-5 and TRBJ2-7; 7 nucleotides align to TRBD1. Germline CDR1 and CDR2: SGHKS and YYEKEE (reference sequence). This CDR3 spans 14 amino acids. The ends lost 5 bases at V and 12 bases at J; junction bases unmatched: 17. CDR3 amino acids: CASSYDRVQTFRYF. The CDR3 DNA is TGTGCCAGCAGTTATGACAGGGTCCAGACCTTTCGGTACTTC.

This clonotype was counted a few times. The chain has TRBV6-6 and TRBJ2-7; D gene ambiguous. There are 14 residues in the CDR3. V was pared by 0 bases and J by 3 bases, with 9 bases between. Germline assignment: CDR1 MNHNY and CDR2 SVGAGI (reference sequence). The CDR3 region is CASSYSIGGYEQYF. The CDR3 DNA reads TGTGCCAGCAGTTACTCGATAGGCGGCTACGAGCAGTACTTC.

This clonotype was observed a few times. The V call is TRBV6-2 or TRBV6-3, the J call TRBJ2-1, with 12 nucleotides matching TRBD2. The V segment lost 10 bases and the J segment 3 bases; nucleotides outside the gene matches: 4. This CDR3 has 14 residues. The germline CDR1 and CDR2 sequences are MNHEY and SVGEGT. CDR3 in DNA: TGTGCCACAAGGACTAGCGGGGTCTACAATGAGCAGTTCTTC. It translates to CATRTSGVYNEQFF.

At least ten counts were recorded for this clonotype. V and J are TRBV20-1 and TRBJ2-1; the match to TRBD2 covers 13 bases. Germline CDR1 reads DFQATT; CDR2 reads SNEGSKA (reference sequence). The CDR3 runs 15 residues. After removal of 6 bases from V and 6 bases from J, the junction contained 8 bases not matched to a gene. The CDR3 DNA reads as TGCAGTGCCACCGGAACTAGCGGGGGGGCCAATGAGCAGTTCTTC. Its translation is CSATGTSGGANEQFF.

The table lists this clonotype with many counts. The chain combines TRBV5-1 with TRBJ1-4, with a possible D match to TRBD1 (6 bases). Looked up from germline, CDR1 is SGHRS and CDR2 is YFSETQ. The V gene lost 2 bases and the J gene lost 0 bases, with 14 bases spanning the gap. CDR3 size: 17 residues. CDR3 amino acids: CASSFGDNTATNEKLFF. The DNA of the CDR3 is TGCGCCAGCAGCTTTGGGGACAACACCGCAACTAATGAAAAACTGTTTTTT.

This clonotype was found many times. The chain is built from TRBV5-1 and TRBJ2-5, with 7 bases identical to TRBD2. V trimming: 3 bases; J trimming: 2 bases; junction bases outside the gene matches: 7. The V gene's germline CDR1 is SGHRS and CDR2 YFSETQ. The CDR3 totals 15 residues. In nucleotides, the CDR3 is TGCGCCAGCAGCTCAACTAGCGTTTCTCAAGAGACCCAGTACTTC. It yields the protein CASSSTSVSQETQYF. The full variable domain, with the rest looked up from reference TRBV5-1 and TRBJ2-5, is KAGVTQTPRYLIKTRGQQVTLSCSPISGHRSVSWYQQTPGQGLQFLFEYFSETQRNKGNFPGRFSGRQFSNSRSEMNVSTLELGDSALYLCASSSTSVSQETQYFGPGTRLLVL.

This clonotype came up many times. The rearrangement links TRBV7-2 to TRBJ2-4; the D is unclear. V was pared by 6 bases and J by 0 bases, with 12 bases between. Germline CDR1 reads SGHTA; CDR2 reads FQGNSA. This CDR3 comprises 15 residues. CDR3 sequence: CASSDGYLAKNIQYF. The CDR3 region has the DNA TGTGCCAGCAGTGACGGATATCTAGCCAAAAACATTCAGTACTTC.

This clonotype was observed at least ten times. V usage is TRBV11-2 and J usage is TRBJ2-2, with unresolved D. The ends were cut back, 4 bases at V and 3 bases at J, with 12 bases in the middle. The V gene's germline CDR1 is SGHAT and CDR2 FQNNGV. This CDR3 spans 15 amino acids. CDR3 in amino acids: CASSSPRGYTGELFF. As DNA, the CDR3 is TGTGCCAGCAGCTCGCCTCGCGGATACACCGGGGAGCTGTTTTTT.

The chain recombines TRBV15 with TRBJ2-4; the D is unclear. The CDR3 has 17 residues. V was clipped by 1 base and J by 0 bases, with 13 bases between them. The germline CDR1 and CDR2 sequences are LNHNV and YYDKDF (reference sequence). CDR3 sequence reads: CATSRVNDFLAKNIQYF. Here the CDR3 DNA reads TGTGCCACCAGCAGAGTAAATGATTTCCTAGCCAAAAACATTCAGTACTTC.

This clonotype was recorded a few times. Since a much larger clone is just one base distant, this may be a read error. The chain couples TRBV2 to TRBJ1-1; maybe TRBD1 (6 bases). The V end lost 5 bases, the J end lost 1 base, and 11 bases lay between the germline ends. CDR1 SNHLY and CDR2 FYNNEI come from the germline V gene. The CDR3 is 14 residues long. This chain's CDR3 is CASSHIGGNTEAFF. The CDR3 coding sequence is TGTGCCAGCAGTCACATAGGGGGGAACACTGAAGCTTTCTTT.

This clonotype occurred many times. The chain couples TRBV20-1 to TRBJ2-5; 7 bases agree with TRBD2. CDR1 and CDR2 (germline): DFQATT, SNEGSKA (reference sequence). The CDR3 consists of 16 residues. Trimming removed 5 bases from V and 5 bases from J; junction bases left unmatched: 17. The CDR3 is CSALLATPGFRETQYF. CDR3 bases: TGCAGTGCTCTACTAGCGACCCCAGGGTTTCGGGAGACCCAGTACTTC.

This clonotype was seen repeatedly, ten times or more. CDR3 region: CASSSRPGAPYEQYF. The CDR3, as DNA: TGCGCCAGCAGCTCCCGTCCGGGGGCTCCCTACGAGCAGTACTTC. The genes are TRBV5-1 and TRBJ2-7; either TRBD1 or TRBD2 may supply D (6 bases each). CDR1 is SGHRS, CDR2 YFSETQ, per germline. CDR3 length: 15 amino acids. Deletions cut 3 bases from V and 2 bases from J, with 15 bases between.

This clonotype was counted ten times or more. The gene calls are TRBV25-1 and TRBJ2-1; 7 positions match TRBD2. Germline CDR1 reads MGHDK; CDR2 reads SYGVNS. V was pared by 1 base and J by 4 bases, with 4 bases of the junction left unmatched. This CDR3 spans 15 amino acids. Here the CDR3 DNA reads TGTGCCAGCAGTGAATTAGCGGGCACGTACAATGAGCAGTTCTTC. It yields the protein CASSELAGTYNEQFF.

The sample holds a few counts of this clonotype. The V gene is TRBV25-1, the J gene TRBJ1-5; D might be TRBD1 (5 bases). Germline values: CDR1 MGHDK, CDR2 SYGVNS. Between the trimmed V and J ends, which lost 4 bases and 9 bases, there was a span of 16 bases. The CDR3 sequence is 14 residues long. The CDR3 nucleotides read TGTGCCAGCAGTGGTCCAGGGACTATAGGGCCCCAGCATTTT. Its translation is CASSGPGTIGPQHF.

This clonotype was observed at least ten times. The chain joins TRBV20-1 to TRBJ1-1; 9 nucleotides line up with TRBD1. Germline CDR1 DFQATT, CDR2 SNEGSKA (reference sequence). J gave up 6 bases and V 0 bases, and 8 bases lay outside the gene matches. There are 15 residues in the CDR3. In DNA, the CDR3 is TGCAGTGCTAGAGATTTCCGGGACAGGGTCTCTGAAGCTTTCTTT. Its protein product is CSARDFRDRVSEAFF.

In this sample, this clonotype turned up many times. This chain joins TRBV20-1 and TRBJ1-2, with D uncertain. Deletions cut 2 bases from V and 2 bases from J, with 6 bases between. The germline V gene encodes CDR1 DFQATT and CDR2 SNEGSKA (reference sequence). The CDR3 runs to 12 residues. CDR3 nucleotide sequence: TGCAGTGCTAGACTGAGAAACTATGGCTACACCTTC. It encodes CSARLRNYGYTF.

In this sample, this clonotype turned up many times. J is TRBJ1-3 and V is TRBV20-1; D gene uncertain. With 0 bases removed from V and 2 bases from J, the gap between germline ends came to 17 bases. The germline CDR1 and CDR2 sequences are DFQATT and SNEGSKA (reference sequence). The CDR3 loop spans 17 amino acids. This chain's CDR3 is CSARDVHQRSTGNTIYF. The CDR3 coding sequence is TGCAGTGCTAGAGACGTACACCAAAGGAGCACTGGAAACACCATATATTTT.

This clonotype was seen many times. The rearrangement joins TRBV27 to TRBJ2-1, with 7 positions matching TRBD2. Unmatched junction bases numbered 4, after V lost 6 bases and J lost 8 bases. Germline V gene sequence: CDR1 MNHEY, CDR2 SMNVEV (reference sequence). The CDR3 length is 12 residues. The CDR3 loop is CASSWGGYEQFF. In DNA, the CDR3 is TGTGCCAGCAGCTGGGGGGGATATGAGCAGTTCTTC.

This clonotype has at least ten counts. The chain employs TRBV5-1 and TRBJ2-1; D tentatively reads TRBD1 or TRBD2 (5 bases each). The germline gives CDR1 SGHRS, CDR2 YFSETQ. V dropped 3 bases and J dropped 3 bases, with 10 bases sitting between them. There are 14 residues in the CDR3. CDR3 region: CASSSRGGYNEQFF. DNA of the CDR3: TGCGCCAGCAGCTCCCGGGGCGGCTACAATGAGCAGTTCTTC. Complete variable domain (other parts from reference TRBV5-1 and TRBJ2-1): KAGVTQTPRYLIKTRGQQVTLSCSPISGHRSVSWYQQTPGQGLQFLFEYFSETQRNKGNFPGRFSGRQFSNSRSEMNVSTLELGDSALYLCASSSRGGYNEQFFGPGTRLTVL.

As to this clonotype: This could be a read error, since a much larger clone is one nucleotide away. Given the absence of the conserved phenylalanine or tryptophan at the CDR3 end, a read error is likely. This chain uses TRBV20-1 with TRBJ1-2; no definite D call. Trimming took off 5 bases at V and 5 bases at J, with 12 bases between the two ends. This CDR3 is 12 amino acids long. Per germline, CDR1 DFQATT and CDR2 SNEGSKA (reference sequence). CDR3 bases: TGCAGTGCTCCGGACGAGGGATATGGCTACACCATC. Translated, it gives CSAPDEGYGYTI.

This clonotype was seen ten or more times. The gene calls are TRBV7-8 and TRBJ2-2; 14 nucleotides agree with TRBD2. The CDR3 covers 18 residues. The germline CDR1 and CDR2 sequences are SGHVS and FQNEAQ. J was trimmed by 7 bases and V by 4 bases; bases with no gene match: 11. Here the CDR3 reads CASSSSRLAGGPGGELFF. CDR3 DNA sequence: TGTGCCAGCAGCTCCAGTCGACTAGCGGGGGGGCCAGGCGGGGAGCTGTTTTTT.

This clonotype was counted at least ten times. The chain combines TRBV5-1 with TRBJ1-2; D uncertain. CDR3 length equals 16 residues. V lost 1 base, J lost 2 bases, and 15 bases lay in between. The germline CDR1 and CDR2 sequences are SGHRS and YFSETQ. Here the CDR3 reads CASSLRASRENYGYTF. The CDR3 region has the DNA TGCGCCAGCAGCTTGCGGGCTTCCCGGGAAAACTATGGCTACACCTTC.

This clonotype occurred many times. This rearrangement joins TRBV7-8 to TRBJ1-1; possibly TRBD1 for D (5 bases). The ends were cut back, 0 bases at V and 6 bases at J, with 14 bases in the middle. CDR1 and CDR2 from the germline V gene are SGHVS and FQNEAQ. This CDR3 spans 15 amino acids. The CDR3 region has the DNA TGTGCCAGCAGCTTAGCAGGCTCTTGGGGGGCTGAAGCTTTCTTT. Translation gives CASSLAGSWGAEAFF.